Below, one T cell receptor beta chain is given with its context. Its antigen is unidentified. This sample is drawn from a study of blood T cells in healthy people across ages. Regarding the study as a whole: Older age went with lower TCR beta diversity per million T cells, in a roughly linear way. Diversity of TCR beta correlated strongly with naive T cell percentage.

Germline CDR1 and CDR2: MGHRA and YSYEKL. The CDR3 consists of 17 residues. Trimming took 4 bases from V and 7 from J, leaving 23 bases between them. PCR was performed a second time for about 7 to 11 cycles using a sample-barcoded 5' primer and a J-beta primer mix. Every cDNA was tagged by a template-switch adaptor with 12 random nucleotides. From the 5' RACE reads, TCRdb called clonotypes with MiXCR, one entry per CDR3 protein. The sample lists about 1.6 million distinct CDR3 sequences; 30% to 35% were seen once. Each of the donors had about 9.9 milliliters of peripheral blood drawn into EDTA-treated Vacutainer tubes.

Sequenced material: blood. The clonotype comes from a woman younger than 45 in good health. The genes are TRBV4-1 and TRBJ2-1; TRBD2 might be the D (5 bases). The CDR3 region has the DNA TGCGCCAGCAGCCCAGACTATAGCGCTAGCCTCTTAAATGAGCAGTTCTTC. This gives the protein CASSPDYSASLLNEQFF.